This entry describes one T cell receptor (beta chain). Some clones are missing from TCRdb's copy, which holds only in-frame ones; the method was immunoSEQ multiplex PCR. The sample has under 200,000 clones; around four fifths are singletons. Germline CDR1 LGHDT, CDR2 YNNKEL (reference sequence). V shed 0 bases and J 10 bases; nucleotides not matched to a gene: 6. The CDR3 has 15 amino acids. The sample belongs to a study of blood T cell repertoires in COVID-19. V gene TRBV3-1 (or the pseudogene TRBV3-2) combines with J gene TRBJ1-6, with TRBD1 identical over 7 bases. The source is a man between 60 and 75 years old with COVID-19, enrolled during active disease. Specimen: peripheral blood. The DNA for the CDR3 is TGTGCCAGCAGCCAAGAGTACAGGGGTTACTCACCCCTCCACTTT. Translated, it gives CASSQEYRGYSPLHF.